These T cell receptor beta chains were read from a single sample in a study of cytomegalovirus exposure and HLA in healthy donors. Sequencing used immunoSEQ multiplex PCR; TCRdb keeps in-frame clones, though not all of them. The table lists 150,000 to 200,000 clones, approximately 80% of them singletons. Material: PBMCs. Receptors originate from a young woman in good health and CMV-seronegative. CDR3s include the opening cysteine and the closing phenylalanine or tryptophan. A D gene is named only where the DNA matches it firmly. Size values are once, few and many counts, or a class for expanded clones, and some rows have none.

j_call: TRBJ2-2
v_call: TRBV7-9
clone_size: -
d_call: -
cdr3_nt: TGTGCCAGCAGCTTAACCGGGGGTGAGGTCGGGGAGCTGTTTTTT
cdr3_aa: CASSLTGGEVGELFF

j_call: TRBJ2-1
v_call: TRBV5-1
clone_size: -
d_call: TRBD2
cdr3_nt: TGCGCCAGCAGCTTGCTGGCTAGCGGGAGAGGGGGGCAGTTCTTC
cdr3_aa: CASSLLASGRGGQFF

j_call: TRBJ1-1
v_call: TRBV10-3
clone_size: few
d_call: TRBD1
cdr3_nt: TGTGCCATCAGTGAGTACGGACAGGGGAACACTGAAGCTTTCTTT
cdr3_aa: CAISEYGQGNTEAFF

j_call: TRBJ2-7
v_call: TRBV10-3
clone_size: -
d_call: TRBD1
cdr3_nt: TGTGCCATGACTCCGGGACAGGGAGTTTTTTACGAGCAGTACTTC
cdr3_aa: CAMTPGQGVFYEQYF

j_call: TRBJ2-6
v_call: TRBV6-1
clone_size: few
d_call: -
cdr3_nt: TGTGCCAGCAGTGAAGTGGAGGGGGCCGGTGGGGCCAACGTCCTGACTTTC
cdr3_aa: CASSEVEGAGGANVLTF

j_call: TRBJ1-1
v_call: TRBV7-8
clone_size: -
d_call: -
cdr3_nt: TGTGCCAGCAGCTTACGGAGGGTTACTGAAGCTTTCTTT
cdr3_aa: CASSLRRVTEAFF

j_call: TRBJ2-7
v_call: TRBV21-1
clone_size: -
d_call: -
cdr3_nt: TGTGCCAGCAGCAAGATAGGGGCCGCCTCCTACGAGCAGTACTTC
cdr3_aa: CASSKIGAASYEQYF

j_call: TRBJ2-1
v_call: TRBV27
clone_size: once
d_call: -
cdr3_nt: TGTGCCAGCCGGTCGAACCCCACAGGGAATGAGCAGTTCTTC
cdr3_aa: CASRSNPTGNEQFF

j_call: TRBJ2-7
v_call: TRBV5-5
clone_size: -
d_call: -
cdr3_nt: TGTGCCAGCAGTCCAGGGTACTACGAGCAGTACTTC
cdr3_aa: CASSPGYYEQYF

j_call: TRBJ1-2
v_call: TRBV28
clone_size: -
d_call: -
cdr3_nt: TGTGCCAGCTTTATACCAGGGTCTCGGGGCTACACCTTC
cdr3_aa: CASFIPGSRGYTF

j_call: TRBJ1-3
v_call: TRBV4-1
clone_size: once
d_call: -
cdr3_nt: TGCGCCAGCAGCCAATTCGAAGGCAGGGACTCTGGAAACACCATATATTTT
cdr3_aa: CASSQFEGRDSGNTIYF

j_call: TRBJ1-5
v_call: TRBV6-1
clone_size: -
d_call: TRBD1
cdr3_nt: TGTGCCAGCAGTGACGCAGGACAGGGCCCTCGGCTCCAGCATTTT
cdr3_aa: CASSDAGQGPRLQHF

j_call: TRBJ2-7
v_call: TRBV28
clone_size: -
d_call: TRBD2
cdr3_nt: TGTGCCAGCAGTTCCACGGGACTAGCGGGAGGGTGGAGGTACGAGCAGTACTTC
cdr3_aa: CASSSTGLAGGWRYEQYF

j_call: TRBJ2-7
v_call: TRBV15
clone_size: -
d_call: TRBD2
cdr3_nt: TGTGCCACCAGCAGAGATTCGGGACTACAGATTACCTACGAGCAGTACTTC
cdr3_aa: CATSRDSGLQITYEQYF

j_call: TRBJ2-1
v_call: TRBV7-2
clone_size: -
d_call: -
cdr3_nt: TGTGCCAGCAGCTTAAGGGGGACAAAACTCCTCTTC
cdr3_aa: CASSLRGTKLLF

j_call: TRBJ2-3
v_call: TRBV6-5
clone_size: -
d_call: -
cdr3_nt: TGTGCCGTGAGGATCACAGATACGCAGTATTTT
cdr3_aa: CAVRITDTQYF

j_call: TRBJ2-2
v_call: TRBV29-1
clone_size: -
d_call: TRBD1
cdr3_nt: TGCAGCGTGGGACAGGGGTTGGGAGAGATCGTGGATCCCGGGGAGCTGTTTTTT
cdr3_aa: CSVGQGLGEIVDPGELFF

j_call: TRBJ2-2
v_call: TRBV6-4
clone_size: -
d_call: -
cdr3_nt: TGTGCCAGCAGTGACAGGGAGGCCGGGGAGCTGTTTTTT
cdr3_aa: CASSDREAGELFF

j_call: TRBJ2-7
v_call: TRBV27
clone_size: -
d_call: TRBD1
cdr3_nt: TGTGCCAGCAGGGACAGGGGATCCTACGAGCAGTACTTC
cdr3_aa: CASRDRGSYEQYF

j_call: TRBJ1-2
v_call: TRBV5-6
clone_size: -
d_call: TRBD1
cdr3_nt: TGTGCCAGCAGCTTGACAGGGGATTTTTATGGCTACACCTTC
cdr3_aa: CASSLTGDFYGYTF

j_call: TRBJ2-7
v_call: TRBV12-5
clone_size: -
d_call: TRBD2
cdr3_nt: TGTGCTAGTGGTTTGCCCAAACCTTGGGGGGGGGCCTACGAGCAGTACTTC
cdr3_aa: CASGLPKPWGGAYEQYF

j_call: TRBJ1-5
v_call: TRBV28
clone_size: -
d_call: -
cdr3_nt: TGTGCCAGCAGTTCGCGAGCCCAGCATTTT
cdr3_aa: CASSSRAQHF

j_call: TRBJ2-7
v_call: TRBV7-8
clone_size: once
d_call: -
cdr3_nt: TGTGCCAGCACCCGGGTTGACCGAACCTACGAGCAGTACTTC
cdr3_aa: CASTRVDRTYEQYF

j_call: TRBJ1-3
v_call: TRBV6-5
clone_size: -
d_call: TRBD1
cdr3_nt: TGTGCCAGCAGTTCCAACTACAGGGGAACTGGAAACACCATATATTTT
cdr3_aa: CASSSNYRGTGNTIYF

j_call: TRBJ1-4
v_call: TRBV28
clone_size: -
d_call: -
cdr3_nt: TGTGCCAGCAGTTTATATCAGGGAAGGGATGAAAAACTGTTTTTT
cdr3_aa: CASSLYQGRDEKLFF

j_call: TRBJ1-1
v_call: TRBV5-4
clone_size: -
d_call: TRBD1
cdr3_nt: TGTGCCAGCGGACAGACAGGGTTTGGGACTGAAGCTTTCTTT
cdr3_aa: CASGQTGFGTEAFF

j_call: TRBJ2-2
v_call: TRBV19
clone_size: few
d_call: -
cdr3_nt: TGTGCCAGTAGTATAGGTCTTGACACCGGGGAGCTGTTTTTT
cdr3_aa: CASSIGLDTGELFF

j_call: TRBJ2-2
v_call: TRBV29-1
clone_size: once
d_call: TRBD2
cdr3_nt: TGCAGCGTTGAAGTTGGCGGGAGGACCACCGGGGAGCTGTTTTTT
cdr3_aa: CSVEVGGRTTGELFF

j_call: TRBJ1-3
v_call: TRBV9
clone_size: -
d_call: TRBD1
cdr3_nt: TGTGCCAGCAGCCCGACAGGGCCTGGAAACACCATATATTTT
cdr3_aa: CASSPTGPGNTIYF

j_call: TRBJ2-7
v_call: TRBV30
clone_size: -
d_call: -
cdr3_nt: TGTGCCTGGGGGGGAGGCTTACAGCAGTACTTC
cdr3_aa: CAWGGGLQQYF

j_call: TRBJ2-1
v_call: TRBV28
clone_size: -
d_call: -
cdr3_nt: TGTGCCAGCGGGGAGGGGGGACGGGATGTCAATGAGCAGTTCTTC
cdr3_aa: CASGEGGRDVNEQFF

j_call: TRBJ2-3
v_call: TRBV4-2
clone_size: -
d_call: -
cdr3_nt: TGTGCCAGCAGCCAGTCCCTGCGAGAACCTAGCACAGATACGCAGTATTTT
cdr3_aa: CASSQSLREPSTDTQYF

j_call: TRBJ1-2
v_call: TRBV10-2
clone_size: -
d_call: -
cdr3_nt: TGCGCCAGCAGTGGGACCGACGGGGACTATGGCTACACCTTC
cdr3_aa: CASSGTDGDYGYTF

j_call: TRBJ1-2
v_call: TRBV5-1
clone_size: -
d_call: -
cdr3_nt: TGCGCCAGCAGGCAGGAAAACTATGGCTACACCTTC
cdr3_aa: CASRQENYGYTF

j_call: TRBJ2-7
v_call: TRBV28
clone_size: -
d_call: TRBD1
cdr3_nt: TGTGCCAGCAGTACATACCGGGACAGGAACAGCTACGAGCAGTACTTC
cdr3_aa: CASSTYRDRNSYEQYF

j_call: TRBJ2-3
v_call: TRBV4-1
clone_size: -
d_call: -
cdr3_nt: TGCGCCAGCAGCCAATTTGGGCTGATAAGGGATACGCAGTATTTT
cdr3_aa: CASSQFGLIRDTQYF

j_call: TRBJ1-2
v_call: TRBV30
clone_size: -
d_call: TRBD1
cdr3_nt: TGTGCCTGGACCGCCCCGGGACAGGGGGCGCAGGGCTACACCTTC
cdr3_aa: CAWTAPGQGAQGYTF

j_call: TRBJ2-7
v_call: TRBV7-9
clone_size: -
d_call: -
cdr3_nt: TGTGCCAGCAGCCTGAGCTCCTACGAGCAGTACTTC
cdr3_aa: CASSLSSYEQYF

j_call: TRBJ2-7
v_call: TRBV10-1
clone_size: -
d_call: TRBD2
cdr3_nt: TGCGCCAGCAGCGAAGACCCAGGACTAGACTCCTACGAGCAGTACTTC
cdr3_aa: CASSEDPGLDSYEQYF

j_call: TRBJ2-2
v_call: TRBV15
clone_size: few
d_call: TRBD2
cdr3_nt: TGTGCCACCAGCAGAGATCTTAATAAACTAGCGGGAGTAATCGGGGAGCTGTTTTTT
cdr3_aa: CATSRDLNKLAGVIGELFF

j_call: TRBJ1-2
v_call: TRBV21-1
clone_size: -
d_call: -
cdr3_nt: TGTGCCAGCAGCAAAGATGGCAGGGTTCTATTCTACACCTTC
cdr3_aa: CASSKDGRVLFYTF

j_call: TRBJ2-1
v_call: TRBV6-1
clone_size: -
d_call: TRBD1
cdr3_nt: TGTGCCAGCAGTGACCCCGGGACAGGAGACAATGAGCAGTTCTTC
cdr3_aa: CASSDPGTGDNEQFF

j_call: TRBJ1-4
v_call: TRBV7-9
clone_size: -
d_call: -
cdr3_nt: TGTGCCAGCAGCTTAGTTCAGGGGCGGGGGATTTTGCGTTTCCCCTTT
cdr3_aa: CASSLVQGRGILRFPF

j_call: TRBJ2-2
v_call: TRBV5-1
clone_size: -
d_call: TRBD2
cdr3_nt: TGCGCCACCCGAGAGACTAGCGGGATTAACACCGGGGAGCTGTTTTTT
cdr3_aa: CATRETSGINTGELFF

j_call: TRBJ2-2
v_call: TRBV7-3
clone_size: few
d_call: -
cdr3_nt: TGTGCCAGCAGCTTACCCAGCACCGGGGAGCTGTTTTTT
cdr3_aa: CASSLPSTGELFF

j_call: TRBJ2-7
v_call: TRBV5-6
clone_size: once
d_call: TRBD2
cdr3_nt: TGTGCCAGCACCCTGGAAGGGGGGCTAGCGGGTGAGCAGTACTTC
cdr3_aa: CASTLEGGLAGEQYF

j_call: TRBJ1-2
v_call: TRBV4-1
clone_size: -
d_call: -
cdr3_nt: TGCGCCAGCAGCCAAAATACCGCAGTCAACTATGGCTACACCTTC
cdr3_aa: CASSQNTAVNYGYTF

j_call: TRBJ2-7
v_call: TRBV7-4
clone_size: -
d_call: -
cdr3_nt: TGTGCCAGCAGCTTCCTAGAAAGGAGCTCCTACGAGCAGTACTTC
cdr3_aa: CASSFLERSSYEQYF

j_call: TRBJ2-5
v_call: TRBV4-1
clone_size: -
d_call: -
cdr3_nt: TGCGCCAGCAGCTCTAGGACAACTGAGGCTACAGAGCAGTACTTC
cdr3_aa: CASSSRTTEATEQYF

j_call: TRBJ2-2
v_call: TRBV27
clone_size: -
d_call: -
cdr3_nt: TGTGCCAGCACCTACAAACTAGGCACCGGGGAGCTGTTTTTT
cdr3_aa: CASTYKLGTGELFF

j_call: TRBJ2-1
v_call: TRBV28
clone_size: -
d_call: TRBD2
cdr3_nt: TGTGCCAGCAGTTCGTTGGGACTAGCGGATTTCTCCTACAATGAGCAGTTCTTC
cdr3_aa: CASSSLGLADFSYNEQFF